This T cell receptor beta chain emerged from a study of metastatic and nonmetastatic thyroid tumors (dated by TCRdb to about 2020). Study-level background: Repertoires from peripheral blood and from tumor or nodule tissue samples of malignant and benign thyroid patients were compared. Paper-wide results and their limitations: TCR beta diversity was reported as significantly higher in malignant tumors than in benign nodules, in both blood and tumor samples.

Before undergoing thyroid surgery, none of the patients had been given any kind of treatment. Using T-cell receptor beta sequencing, the researchers looked back retrospectively at clinical samples from patients, gathered between about 2012 and 2019. Measured from the cysteine to the phenylalanine, the CDR3 is 17 residues long. The entry retains the CDR3 DNA only, 51 bases that are in frame from base 1. Trimmed from V: 2 bases; trimmed from J: 7 bases; junction bases lacking a gene match: 7. In the germline V gene, CDR1 corresponds to SGHRS and CDR2 to YFSETQ. This clone showed up many times. Its cognate antigen has yet to be identified. Nothing much larger sits one base from this clone, and base qualities are not available. Libraries were built with PCR. Instrument used: Illumina HiSeq 4000. High-throughput sequencing was used to profile the CDR3 region of the TCR beta-chain in every patient. On the study's bioinformatics: A classifier to discriminate distant-metastatic papillary thyroid cancer patients was built from CDR3 differences across clinicopathological groups. The Shannon index was used to assess repertoire diversity, and the Morisita-Horn index was used to assess tumor-blood repertoire similarity. TCRdb cleaned the public reads at Q25 with fastp, built clones with MiXCR and kept in-frame beta chains. V and J calls and clone size were set by TCRdb, not the authors. In all, the sample holds 28,000 or so clones, and 16% of those were seen once. Of the sample, 4% to 5.5% is held by the ten largest clones.

The source of this sequence is a female donor with papillary thyroid cancer or a benign thyroid nodule (not recorded which). Some clones in this sample may be carry-over from other donors' samples. Sequenced input: blood. The V gene is TRBV5-1 and the J gene is TRBJ2-1; 15 central nucleotides agree with TRBD2. The sequence in DNA is TGCGCCAGCAGCTTCTCGGGACTAGCGGGAGGACAAAATGAGCAGTTCTTC. This encodes CASSFSGLAGGQNEQFF. The full variable domain, completed from the reference TRBV5-1 and TRBJ2-1 proteins outside the CDR3, reads KAGVTQTPRYLIKTRGQQVTLSCSPISGHRSVSWYQQTPGQGLQFLFEYFSETQRNKGNFPGRFSGRQFSNSRSEMNVSTLELGDSALYLCASSFSGLAGGQNEQFFGPGTRLTVL.